Listed below are T cell receptor beta chains from one sample, sequenced in a study of tumor and adjacent non-tumor tissue in lung cancer. In TCRdb, the multiplex PCR reads were re-called with MiXCR into one record per CDR3 protein. The table records approximately 130,000 distinct CDR3 sequences, about 66% of them present only once. Material for sequencing was lung tumor tissue. These receptors came from a man aged 25 to 40 with non-small cell lung cancer. Both conserved end residues are part of each CDR3. Each record gives: CDR3 protein, CDR3 DNA, J gene, clone size, V gene, CDR3 length, D gene. D genes are given only for firm matches. Expanded clones get a size class; other rows say once, few or many, or leave the size out.

cdr3_aa: CASSDDGQGDAGELFF
cdr3_nt: TGTGCCAGCAGCGATGACGGACAGGGGGACGCCGGGGAGCTGTTTTTT
j_call: TRBJ2-2
clone_size: few
v_call: TRBV7-8
cdr3_length: 16
d_call: TRBD1

cdr3_aa: CASSALRGDEQFF
cdr3_nt: TGCGCCAGTAGCGCCCTCAGGGGCGATGAGCAGTTCTTC
j_call: TRBJ2-1
clone_size: NA
v_call: TRBV5-1
cdr3_length: 13
d_call: NA

cdr3_aa: CSATTAGQWHF
cdr3_nt: TGCAGTGCGACAACTGCCGGTCAATGGCATTTT
j_call: TRBJ1-5
clone_size: NA
v_call: TRBV20-1
cdr3_length: 11
d_call: NA

cdr3_aa: CASSQVGGDEQFF
cdr3_nt: TGTGCCAGTAGTCAGGTGGGGGGGGATGAGCAGTTCTTC
j_call: TRBJ2-1
clone_size: NA
v_call: TRBV11-3
cdr3_length: 13
d_call: TRBD2

cdr3_aa: CSVAPDPNTVAFF
cdr3_nt: TGCAGCGTAGCCCCAGATCCAAACACTGTAGCTTTCTTT
j_call: TRBJ1-1
clone_size: NA
v_call: TRBV29-1
cdr3_length: 13
d_call: NA

cdr3_aa: CASGPASGGYNEQFF
cdr3_nt: TGTGCCAGTGGCCCGGCTAGCGGGGGGTACAATGAGCAGTTCTTC
j_call: TRBJ2-1
clone_size: few
v_call: TRBV11-2
cdr3_length: 15
d_call: TRBD2

cdr3_aa: CANSITGGNIQYF
cdr3_nt: TGTGCCAACAGCATAACAGGAGGAAACATTCAGTATTTC
j_call: TRBJ2-4
clone_size: NA
v_call: TRBV11-2
cdr3_length: 13
d_call: NA

cdr3_aa: CASRFWGPGNEQFF
cdr3_nt: TGTGCTAGCAGATTCTGGGGGCCCGGCAATGAGCAGTTCTTC
j_call: TRBJ2-1
clone_size: NA
v_call: TRBV11-3
cdr3_length: 14
d_call: NA

cdr3_aa: CTSSPGQGNTGELFF
cdr3_nt: TGTACCAGCAGCCCGGGACAGGGAAACACCGGGGAACTATTTTTT
j_call: TRBJ2-2
clone_size: few
v_call: TRBV11-3
cdr3_length: 15
d_call: TRBD1

cdr3_aa: CSASDRGREKQFF
cdr3_nt: TGCAGTGCTAGCGACAGGGGGCGAGAAAAACAGTTTTTT
j_call: TRBJ1-4
clone_size: NA
v_call: TRBV20-1
cdr3_length: 13
d_call: TRBD1

cdr3_aa: CASSTDMTGNTIYF
cdr3_nt: TGTGCCAGCAGCACCGACATGACCGGAAACACCATATATTTT
j_call: TRBJ1-3
clone_size: NA
v_call: TRBV5-4
cdr3_length: 14
d_call: NA

cdr3_aa: CASSQGLGSGGPGTQYF
cdr3_nt: TGTGCCAGCAGCCAAGGCCTCGGTAGCGGGGGCCCAGGGACCCAGTACTTC
j_call: TRBJ2-5
clone_size: many
v_call: TRBV4-2
cdr3_length: 17
d_call: TRBD2

cdr3_aa: CASSLGAWEAQYF
cdr3_nt: TGTGCCAGCAGCTTAGGTGCCTGGGAGGCCCAGTACTTT
j_call: TRBJ2-5
clone_size: NA
v_call: TRBV11-2
cdr3_length: 13
d_call: NA

cdr3_aa: CSARADRAAGYTF
cdr3_nt: TGCAGTGCTAGAGCGGACAGGGCCGCTGGTTACACCTTC
j_call: TRBJ1-2
clone_size: NA
v_call: TRBV20-1
cdr3_length: 13
d_call: TRBD1

cdr3_aa: CASSGPRFRSYDVQFF
cdr3_nt: TGTGCCAGCAGTGGACCCCGTTTTCGCTCCTACGATGTGCAGTTCTTC
j_call: TRBJ2-1
clone_size: NA
v_call: TRBV6-1
cdr3_length: 16
d_call: NA

cdr3_aa: CASSPPGTAENTIYF
cdr3_nt: TGTGCCAGCAGCCCACCGGGGACAGCTGAAAACACCATATATTTT
j_call: TRBJ1-3
clone_size: NA
v_call: TRBV14
cdr3_length: 15
d_call: TRBD1

cdr3_aa: CASSANTYQETQYF
cdr3_nt: TGTGCCAGTAGCGCCAATACGTACCAAGAGACCCAGTACTTC
j_call: TRBJ2-5
clone_size: NA
v_call: TRBV11-1
cdr3_length: 14
d_call: NA

cdr3_aa: CSVYREAVGELFF
cdr3_nt: TGCAGTGTTTACAGGGAGGCGGTCGGGGAGCTGTTTTTT
j_call: TRBJ2-2
clone_size: NA
v_call: TRBV29-1
cdr3_length: 13
d_call: NA

cdr3_aa: CTSSQESGTNSPLHF
cdr3_nt: TGCACCAGCAGCCAAGAATCAGGGACCAATTCACCCCTCCACTTT
j_call: TRBJ1-6
clone_size: NA
v_call: TRBV4-3
cdr3_length: 15
d_call: NA

cdr3_aa: CSASSAGVYNEQFF
cdr3_nt: TGCAGTGCTAGCTCCGCTGGAGTCTACAATGAACAGTTCTTC
j_call: TRBJ2-1
clone_size: NA
v_call: TRBV20-1
cdr3_length: 14
d_call: NA

cdr3_aa: CARSLDANWHYNEQFF
cdr3_nt: TGTGCCAGGAGCTTAGATGCGAACTGGCACTACAATGAACAGTTCTTC
j_call: TRBJ2-1
clone_size: NA
v_call: TRBV11-2
cdr3_length: 16
d_call: NA

cdr3_aa: CISSLIITGGTEAFF
cdr3_nt: TGTATCAGCAGTTTAATAATAACGGGAGGCACTGAAGCTTTCTTT
j_call: TRBJ1-1
clone_size: NA
v_call: TRBV12-3/TRBV12-4
cdr3_length: 15
d_call: NA

cdr3_aa: CASSSGGRLNEDYF
cdr3_nt: TGTGCCAGCAGCTCCGGCGGGAGGCTCAACGAGGACTACTTC
j_call: TRBJ2-7
clone_size: NA
v_call: TRBV11-2
cdr3_length: 14
d_call: TRBD2

cdr3_aa: CASNASGASYNEQFF
cdr3_nt: TGTGCCAGCAATGCCTCCGGGGCATCTTACAATGAGCAGTTCTTC
j_call: TRBJ2-1
clone_size: NA
v_call: TRBV6-5
cdr3_length: 15
d_call: NA

cdr3_aa: CASAGTGIYEQYF
cdr3_nt: TGCGCCAGCGCCGGGACAGGGATCTACGAGCAGTACTTC
j_call: TRBJ2-7
clone_size: many
v_call: TRBV10-2
cdr3_length: 13
d_call: TRBD1